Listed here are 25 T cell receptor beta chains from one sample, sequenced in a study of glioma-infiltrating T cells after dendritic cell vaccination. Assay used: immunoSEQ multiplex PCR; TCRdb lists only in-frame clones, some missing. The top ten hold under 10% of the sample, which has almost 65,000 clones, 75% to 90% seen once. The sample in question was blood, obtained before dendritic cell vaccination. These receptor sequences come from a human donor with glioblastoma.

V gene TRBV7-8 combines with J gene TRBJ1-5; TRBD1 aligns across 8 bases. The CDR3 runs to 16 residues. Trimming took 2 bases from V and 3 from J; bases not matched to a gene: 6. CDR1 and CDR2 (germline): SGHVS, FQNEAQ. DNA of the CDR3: TGTGCCAGCAGCTTATTGACAGGGGTCGACAATCAGCCCCAGCATTTT. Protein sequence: CASSLLTGVDNQPQHF.

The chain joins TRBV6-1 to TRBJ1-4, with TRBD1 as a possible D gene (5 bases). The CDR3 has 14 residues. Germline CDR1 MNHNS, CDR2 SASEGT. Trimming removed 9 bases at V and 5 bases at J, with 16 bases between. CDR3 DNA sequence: TGTGCCAGTGCCTGGGGGGACTTGAATGAAAAACTGTTTTTT. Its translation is CASAWGDLNEKLFF.

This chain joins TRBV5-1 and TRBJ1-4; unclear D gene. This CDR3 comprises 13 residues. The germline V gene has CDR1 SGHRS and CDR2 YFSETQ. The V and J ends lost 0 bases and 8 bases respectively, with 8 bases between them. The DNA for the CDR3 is TGCGCCAGCAGCTTGGGGACGGGAGAAAAACTGTTTTTT. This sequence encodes CASSLGTGEKLFF.

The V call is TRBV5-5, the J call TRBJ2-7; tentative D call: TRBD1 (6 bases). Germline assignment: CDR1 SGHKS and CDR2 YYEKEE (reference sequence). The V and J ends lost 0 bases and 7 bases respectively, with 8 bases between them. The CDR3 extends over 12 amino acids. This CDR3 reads CASSLGGQEQYF. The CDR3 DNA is TGTGCCAGCAGCTTGGGGGGGCAGGAGCAGTACTTC.

Here the CDR3 reads CASSLLRAEQYF. CDR3 bases: TGTGCCAGCAGCTTGTTGAGGGCCGAGCAGTACTTC. The V gene is TRBV5-6, the J gene TRBJ2-7; D might be TRBD2 (5 bases). The CDR3 consists of 12 residues. Germline V CDR1 and CDR2: SGHDT, YYEEEE. V was pared by 1 base and J by 6 bases, with 8 bases between.

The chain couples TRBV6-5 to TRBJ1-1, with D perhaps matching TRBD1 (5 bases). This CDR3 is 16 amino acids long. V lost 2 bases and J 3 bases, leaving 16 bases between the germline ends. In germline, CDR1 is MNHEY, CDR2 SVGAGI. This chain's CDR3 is CASSYVAGGRYTEAFF. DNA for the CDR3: TGTGCCAGCAGTTACGTGGCGGGGGGGAGATACACTGAAGCTTTCTTT.

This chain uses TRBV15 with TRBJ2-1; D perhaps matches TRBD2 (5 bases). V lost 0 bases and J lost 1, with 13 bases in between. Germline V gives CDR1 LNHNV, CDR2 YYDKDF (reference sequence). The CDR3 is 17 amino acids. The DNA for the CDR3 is TGTGCCACCAGCAGAGATGGAGGTTCCTGGTCCTACAATGAGCAGTTCTTC. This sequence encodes CATSRDGGSWSYNEQFF.

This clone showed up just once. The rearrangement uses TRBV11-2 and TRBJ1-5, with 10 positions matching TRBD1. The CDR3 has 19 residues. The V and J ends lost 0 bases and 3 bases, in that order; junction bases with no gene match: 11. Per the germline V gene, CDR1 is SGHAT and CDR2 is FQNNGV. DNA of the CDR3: TGTGCCAGCAGCTTAGACGGTAATAGGCGACAGGGGGCCAATCAGCCCCAGCATTTT. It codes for CASSLDGNRRQGANQPQHF.

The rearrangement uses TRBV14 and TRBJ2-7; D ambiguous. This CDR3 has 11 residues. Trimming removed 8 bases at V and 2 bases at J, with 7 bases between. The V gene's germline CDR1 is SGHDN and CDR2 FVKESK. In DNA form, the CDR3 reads TGTGCCAGCGCTCAGACCTACGAGCAGTACTTC. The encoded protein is CASAQTYEQYF. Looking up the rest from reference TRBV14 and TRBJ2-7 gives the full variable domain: EAGVTQFPSHSVIEKGQTVTLRCDPISGHDNLYWYRRVMGKEIKFLLHFVKESKQDESGMPNNRFLAERTGGTYSTLKVQPAELEDSGVYFCASAQTYEQYFGPGTRLTVT.

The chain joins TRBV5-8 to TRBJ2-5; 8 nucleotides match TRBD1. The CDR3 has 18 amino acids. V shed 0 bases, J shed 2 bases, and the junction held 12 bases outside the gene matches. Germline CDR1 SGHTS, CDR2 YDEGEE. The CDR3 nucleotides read TGTGCCAGCAGCTTGGCGGGGCCTACAGGGGGTGGACAAGAGACCCAGTACTTC. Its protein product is CASSLAGPTGGGQETQYF.

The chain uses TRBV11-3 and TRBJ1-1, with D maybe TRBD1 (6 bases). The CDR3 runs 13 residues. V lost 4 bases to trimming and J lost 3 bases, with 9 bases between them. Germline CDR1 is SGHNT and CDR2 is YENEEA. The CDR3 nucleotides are TGTGCCAGCAGCTCACAGGGAGACACTGAAGCTTTCTTT. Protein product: CASSSQGDTEAFF.

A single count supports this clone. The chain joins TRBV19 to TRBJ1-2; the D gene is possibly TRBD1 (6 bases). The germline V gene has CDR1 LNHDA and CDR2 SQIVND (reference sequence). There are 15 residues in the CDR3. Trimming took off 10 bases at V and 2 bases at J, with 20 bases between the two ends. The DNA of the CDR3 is TGTGCCATCCAGTTGGTTGGGGGCCCCAACTATGGCTACACCTTC. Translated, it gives CAIQLVGGPNYGYTF.

The CDR3 sequence: CASSLKRGGQGTQYF. CDR3 bases: TGTGCCAGCAGCTTAAAGCGGGGGGGCCAGGGGACGCAGTATTTT. The chain uses TRBV7-9 and TRBJ2-3, with 10 bases aligning to TRBD2. Germline CDR1 and CDR2: SEHNR and FQNEAQ (reference sequence). Trimming at V came to 2 bases and at J to 9 bases, leaving 8 bases not matched to a gene. This CDR3 region has 15 residues. The whole variable domain, filled in from reference TRBV7-9 and TRBJ2-3, reads DTGVSQNPRHKITKRGQNVTFRCDPISEHNRLYWYRQTLGQGPEFLTYFQNEAQLEKSRLLSDRFSAERPKGSFSTLEIQRTEQGDSAMYLCASSLKRGGQGTQYFGPGTRLTVL.

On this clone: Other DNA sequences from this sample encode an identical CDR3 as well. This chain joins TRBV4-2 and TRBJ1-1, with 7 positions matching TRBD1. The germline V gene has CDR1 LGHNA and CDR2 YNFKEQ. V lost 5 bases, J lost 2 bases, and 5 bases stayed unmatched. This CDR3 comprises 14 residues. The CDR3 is CASSTRTGNTEAFF. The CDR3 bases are TGTGCCAGCAGCACCAGGACAGGAAACACTGAAGCTTTCTTT.

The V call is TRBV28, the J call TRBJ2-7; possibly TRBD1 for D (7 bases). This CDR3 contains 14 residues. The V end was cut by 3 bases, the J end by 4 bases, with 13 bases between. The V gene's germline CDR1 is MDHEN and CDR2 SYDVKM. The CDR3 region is CASSFSGGGYEQYF. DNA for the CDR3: TGTGCCAGCAGTTTTTCAGGGGGAGGATACGAGCAGTACTTC.

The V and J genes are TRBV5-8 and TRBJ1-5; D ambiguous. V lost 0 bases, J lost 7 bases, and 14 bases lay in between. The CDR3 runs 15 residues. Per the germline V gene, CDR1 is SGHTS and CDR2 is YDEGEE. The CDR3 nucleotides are TGTGCCAGCAGCTTGGAATTCCGGGGATACCAGCCCCAGCATTTT. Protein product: CASSLEFRGYQPQHF.

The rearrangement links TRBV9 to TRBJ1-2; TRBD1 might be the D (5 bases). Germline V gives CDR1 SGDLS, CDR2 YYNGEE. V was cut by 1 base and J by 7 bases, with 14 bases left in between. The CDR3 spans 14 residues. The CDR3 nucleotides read TGTGCCAGCAGCGTACAGACACACGGGGGTGGCTACACCTTC. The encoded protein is CASSVQTHGGGYTF.

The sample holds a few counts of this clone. The CDR3, as DNA: TGTGCCAGCAGCGGCGGGACAGGAGAGCAGTTCTTC. Protein product: CASSGGTGEQFF. The chain joins TRBV5-4 to TRBJ2-1; 8 bases agree with TRBD1. The V and J ends lost 4 bases and 10 bases, in that order; junction bases with no gene match: 4. Germline assignment: CDR1 SGHNT and CDR2 YYREEE (reference sequence). The CDR3 runs to 12 residues.

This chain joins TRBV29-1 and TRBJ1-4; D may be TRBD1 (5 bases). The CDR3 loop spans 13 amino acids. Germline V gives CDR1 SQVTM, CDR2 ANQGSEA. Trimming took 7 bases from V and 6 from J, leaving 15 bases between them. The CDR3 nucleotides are TGCAGCGCAGCCGGGACTCCAGATGAAAAACTGTTTTTT. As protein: CSAAGTPDEKLFF.

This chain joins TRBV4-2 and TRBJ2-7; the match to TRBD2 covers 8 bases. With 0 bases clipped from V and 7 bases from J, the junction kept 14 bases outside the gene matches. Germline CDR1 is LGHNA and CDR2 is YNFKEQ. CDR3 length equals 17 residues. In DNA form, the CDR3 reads TGTGCCAGCAGCCAAGATCCCAGCGGGGGCCACTTACGGGAGCAGTACTTC. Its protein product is CASSQDPSGGHLREQYF.

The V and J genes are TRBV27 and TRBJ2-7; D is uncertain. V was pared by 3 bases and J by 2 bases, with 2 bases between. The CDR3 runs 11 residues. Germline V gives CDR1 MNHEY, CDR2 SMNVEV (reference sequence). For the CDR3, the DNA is TGTGCCAGCAGTTTCACCTACGAGCAGTACTTC. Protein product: CASSFTYEQYF.

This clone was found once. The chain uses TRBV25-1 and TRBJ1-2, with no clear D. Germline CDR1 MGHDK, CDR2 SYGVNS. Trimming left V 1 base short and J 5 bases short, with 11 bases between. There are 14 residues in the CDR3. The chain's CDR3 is CASSESGRRYGYTF. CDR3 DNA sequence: TGTGCCAGCAGTGAATCAGGCAGAAGATATGGCTACACCTTC.

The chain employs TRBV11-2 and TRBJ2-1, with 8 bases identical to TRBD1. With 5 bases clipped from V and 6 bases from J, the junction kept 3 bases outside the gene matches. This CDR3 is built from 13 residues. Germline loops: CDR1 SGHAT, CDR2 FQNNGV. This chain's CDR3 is CASSPGGLNEQFF. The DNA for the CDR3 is TGTGCCAGCAGCCCAGGGGGCCTCAATGAGCAGTTCTTC.

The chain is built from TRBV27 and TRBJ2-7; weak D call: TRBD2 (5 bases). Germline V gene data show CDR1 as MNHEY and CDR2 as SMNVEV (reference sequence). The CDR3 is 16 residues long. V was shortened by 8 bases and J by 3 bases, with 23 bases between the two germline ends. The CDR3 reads CASSRGPPGTHYEQYF. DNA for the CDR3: TGTGCCAGCTCCCGCGGGCCCCCAGGAACCCACTACGAGCAGTACTTC.

The CDR3 sequence: CASSLGRGNTGELFF. The CDR3 coding sequence is TGTGCCAGCAGCTTAGGAAGGGGGAACACCGGGGAGCTGTTTTTT. This chain connects TRBV7-8 to TRBJ2-2; tentative D call: TRBD1 (5 bases). The germline V gene encodes CDR1 SGHVS and CDR2 FQNEAQ. V was trimmed by 1 base and J by 1 base, leaving 7 bases between them. The CDR3 consists of 15 residues.